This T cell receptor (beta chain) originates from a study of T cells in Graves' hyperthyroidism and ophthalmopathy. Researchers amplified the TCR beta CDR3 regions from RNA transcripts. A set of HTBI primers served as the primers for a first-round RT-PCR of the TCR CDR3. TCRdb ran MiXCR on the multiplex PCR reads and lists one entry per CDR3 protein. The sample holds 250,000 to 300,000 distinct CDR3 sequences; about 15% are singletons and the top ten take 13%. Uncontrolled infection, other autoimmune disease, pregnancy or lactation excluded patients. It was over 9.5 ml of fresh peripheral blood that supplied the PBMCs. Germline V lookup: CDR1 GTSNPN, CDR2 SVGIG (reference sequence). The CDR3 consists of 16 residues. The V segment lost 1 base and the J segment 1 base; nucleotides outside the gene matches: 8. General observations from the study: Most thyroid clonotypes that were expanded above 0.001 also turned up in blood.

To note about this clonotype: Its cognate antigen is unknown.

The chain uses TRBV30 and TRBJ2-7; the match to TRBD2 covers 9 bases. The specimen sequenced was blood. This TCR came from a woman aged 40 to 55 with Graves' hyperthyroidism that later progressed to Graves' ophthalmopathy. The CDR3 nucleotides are TGTGCCTGGAGTGCTTACTGGACTAGCGTATCCTACGAGCAGTACTTC. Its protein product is CAWSAYWTSVSYEQYF.